This TCR beta chain was observed in a study of vaccination and CD4 T cells after COVID-19. As for the study in general: Four females and six males made up the convalescents, with two Hispanic. Cells were stimulated with overlapping spike peptide pools from SARS-CoV-2, HCoV-NL63, HCoV-OC43 and HCoV-229E. Study-level findings and limits: Convalescent patients' clones that were vaccine-specific were spike mono-reactive in 304 of 307 cases.

Germline lookup yields CDR1 KGHDR and CDR2 SFDVKD. The ends lost 2 bases at V and 0 bases at J; junction bases unmatched: 3. The CDR3 has 16 residues. With respect to this clonotype: Its antigen remains unidentified.

As for treatment: roughly 10-day PBMC culture with coronavirus spike peptide pools or control peptides (ViraFEST assay). Sequenced with the Oncomine TCR Beta short-read assay was DNA taken from cultured CD4+ T cells. From cultured CD4+ T cells, genomic DNA was extracted. TCRdb re-called the PCR reads through MiXCR, storing one row per CDR3 protein. Seen here are 12,000 or so distinct CDR3 sequences, 75% observed once, and the top ten hold 10%. The source is a human donor who had recovered from COVID-19. The chain is built from TRBV24-1 and TRBJ2-1; 7 nucleotides line up with TRBD1. Material: CD4+ T cells from blood, cultured in vitro. The CDR3 region has the DNA TGTGCCACCAGTGATTGGACAGGTGGCTCCTACAATGAGCAGTTCTTC. This translates into CATSDWTGGSYNEQFF.